The 16 T cell receptor beta chains in this list originate from one sample, sequenced in a study of T cells after posttransplantation cyclophosphamide (dated by TCRdb to the mid-2010s). Receptors were amplified or captured by the immunoSEQ multiplex PCR assay. The table comes from immuneACCESS by way of TCRdb, which keeps in-frame sequences with V and J called. Part of the clones is missing from these tables; in studies checked, under half for an unresolved V gene and the rest for unknown reasons. This sample holds fewer than 40,000 clones in total, without any singletons. The ten largest clones add up to less than 5% of the sample. Sequencing was performed on PBMCs. All receptors come from a woman aged 25 to 45 in good health and a related stem cell transplant donor.

The table lists this clone with many counts. CDR3 residues: CASSSGDRGKLFF. The CDR3 bases are TGTGCCAGCAGTTCGGGGGACAGGGGAAAACTGTTTTTT. V and J are TRBV28 and TRBJ1-4, with 10 positions matching TRBD1. Germline values: CDR1 MDHEN, CDR2 SYDVKM. V lost 4 bases and J lost 10; bases outside the gene matches: 3. The CDR3 consists of 13 residues.

In this sample, this clone turned up many times. The V gene is TRBV11-2, the J gene TRBJ2-1, with 9 bases fitting TRBD2. The CDR3 covers 15 residues. CDR1 and CDR2 (germline): SGHAT, FQNNGV. V lost 5 bases, J lost 9 bases, and 11 bases stayed unmatched. The CDR3, as DNA: TGTGCCAGCAGCCGAATTAGCGGGGGCCGGGGTGAGCAGTTCTTC. As protein: CASSRISGGRGEQFF.

This clone was seen ten or more times. The chain joins TRBV11-2 to TRBJ2-1, with D possibly TRBD2 on 5 matching bases. Germline loops: CDR1 SGHAT, CDR2 FQNNGV. The V and J ends lost 1 base and 2 bases respectively, with 9 bases between them. This CDR3 has 15 amino acids. CDR3 sequence (DNA): TGTGCCAGCAGCTTAGCAGGAGGCCCCTACAATGAGCAGTTCTTC. This codes for CASSLAGGPYNEQFF.

This clone was detected many times. The rearrangement links TRBV6-4 to TRBJ1-1; D is uncertain. Trimming took off 4 bases at V and 1 base at J, with 13 bases between the two ends. Per the germline V gene, CDR1 is MRHNA and CDR2 is SNTAGT. This CDR3 region has 15 residues. CDR3 amino acids: CASSAPWQENTEAFF. For the CDR3, the DNA is TGTGCCAGCAGTGCCCCTTGGCAGGAGAACACTGAAGCTTTCTTT.

This clone has at least ten counts. The genes are TRBV14 and TRBJ2-1, with D uncertain. Trimming removed 0 bases at V and 9 bases at J, with 6 bases between. CDR1 SGHDN and CDR2 FVKESK come from the germline V gene. The CDR3 consists of 12 residues. The CDR3 nucleotides are TGTGCCAGCAGCCAAGACCTAGGTGAGCAGTTCTTC. Protein sequence: CASSQDLGEQFF.

In its sample, this clone was seen many times. The chain uses TRBV6-2 or TRBV6-3 and TRBJ1-2; D call uncertain. With 6 bases removed from V and 8 bases from J, the gap between germline ends came to 25 bases. The germline CDR1 and CDR2 sequences are MNHEY and SVGEGT. The CDR3 sequence is 16 residues long. CDR3 amino acids: CASRPSLGGRAGGYTF. As DNA, the CDR3 is TGTGCCAGCAGACCTTCCCTCGGCGGGCGCGCCGGGGGCTACACCTTC.

The chain has TRBV5-6 and TRBJ2-6; TRBD1 agrees at 9 bases. Germline-derived CDR1 and CDR2 are SGHDT and YYEEEE. CDR3 size: 17 residues. V dropped 4 bases and J dropped 2; count of bases not matched to a gene: 7. The CDR3 protein is CASSPMTGGAGANVLTF. The CDR3 region has the DNA TGTGCCAGCAGCCCGATGACAGGGGGGGCTGGGGCCAACGTCCTGACTTTC.

This clone has at least ten counts. The chain combines TRBV6-1 with TRBJ2-7; D might be TRBD1 (6 bases). Germline CDR1 MNHNS, CDR2 SASEGT. Trimming took off 5 bases at V and 2 bases at J, with 16 bases between the two ends. The CDR3 extends over 15 amino acids. The CDR3 reads CASSRTGSPPYEQYF. The CDR3, as DNA: TGTGCCAGCAGTAGAACAGGGAGTCCCCCCTACGAGCAGTACTTC.

This clone was counted between two and nine times. V and J are TRBV12-3 or TRBV12-4 and TRBJ2-7, with 10 bases lining up with TRBD2. The CDR3 loop spans 15 amino acids. Losses at the gene ends were 0 bases for V and 2 bases for J; bases not matched to a gene: 1. The CDR3 sequence is CASSLALAGAYEQYF. The CDR3 nucleotides are TGTGCCAGCAGTTTAGCTCTAGCGGGAGCCTACGAGCAGTACTTC.

The chain recombines TRBV11-2 with TRBJ2-7, with D maybe TRBD1 (5 bases). Trimming shortened V by 3 bases and J by 2 bases, and 14 bases separated the two germline ends. The CDR3 consists of 15 residues. The germline gives CDR1 SGHAT, CDR2 FQNNGV. DNA for the CDR3: TGTGCCAGCAGCTTTGTAAGACAGCCAACCTACGAGCAGTACTTC. Protein product: CASSFVRQPTYEQYF.

This clone was seen ten or more times. The V gene is TRBV14, the J gene TRBJ1-2; D not certain. Germline V lookup: CDR1 SGHDN, CDR2 FVKESK. V was cut by 1 base and J by 3 bases, with 6 bases left in between. The CDR3 runs 13 residues. The CDR3, as DNA: TGTGCCAGCAGCCAAGGGCCTTACTATGGCTACACCTTC. Protein: CASSQGPYYGYTF.

This clone came up many times. The chain couples TRBV5-4 to TRBJ2-1, with a weak D call TRBD1 (6 bases). Trimming took off 4 bases at V and 0 bases at J, with 14 bases between the two ends. Germline V gene sequence: CDR1 SGHNT, CDR2 YYREEE (reference sequence). This CDR3 is 16 amino acids long. CDR3 sequence: CASSADRSSSYNEQFF. CDR3 sequence (DNA): TGTGCCAGCAGCGCCGACAGGTCGAGCTCCTACAATGAGCAGTTCTTC.

This clone was picked up many times. This chain joins TRBV19 and TRBJ2-7, with a weak D call TRBD1 (5 bases). This CDR3 is built from 13 residues. Trimming left V 6 bases short and J 10 bases short, with 19 bases between. Germline V gives CDR1 LNHDA, CDR2 SQIVND (reference sequence). The CDR3 DNA sequence: TGTGCCAGTAGCTCTCGGGCAGGGTGGGAACAGTACTTC. Amino acids: CASSSRAGWEQYF.

This clone was recorded at least ten times. This chain connects TRBV7-2 to TRBJ1-3; D is ambiguous. V was trimmed by 2 bases and J by 0 bases, leaving 5 bases between them. Germline V gives CDR1 SGHTA, CDR2 FQGNSA. The CDR3 is made up of 14 amino acids. The CDR3 nucleotides are TGTGCCAGCAGCTTACAGCGCTCTGGAAACACCATATATTTT. Translating it yields CASSLQRSGNTIYF.

Many counts were recorded for this clone. This chain joins TRBV28 and TRBJ2-7; 9 nucleotides match TRBD1. The CDR3 is made up of 15 amino acids. In germline, CDR1 is MDHEN, CDR2 SYDVKM. The V and J ends lost 6 bases and 1 base, in that order; junction bases with no gene match: 7. DNA of the CDR3: TGTGCCAGCAGCCTAGGACAGGGGCTTTCCTACGAGCAGTACTTC. This sequence encodes CASSLGQGLSYEQYF.

Many counts were recorded for this clone. This chain joins TRBV10-3 and TRBJ2-7; D perhaps matches TRBD2 (5 bases). V gave up 2 bases and J gave up 5 bases, with 10 bases separating them. This CDR3 region has 13 residues. Germline lookup yields CDR1 ENHRY and CDR2 SYGVKD. The CDR3 nucleotides are TGTGCCATCAGTGAGGGTCTGAGGGACGAGCAGTACTTC. Translation gives CAISEGLRDEQYF.